These T cell receptor beta chains were read from a single sample in a study of blood T cell repertoires in COVID-19. Using immunoSEQ multiplex PCR, the repertoire was profiled, and TCRdb retains in-frame clones only, with some absent. Here the sample spans over 85,000 clones, over 70% being singletons. The sample taken for sequencing was peripheral blood. The receptors stem from a human donor in a cohort sampled during active COVID-19. The CDR3 runs from the conserved cysteine through the conserved F or W. D genes are given only for firm matches. A clone size is listed for some rows: how often the clone was seen (once, few, many), or a class if it is expanded.

clone_size	j_call	d_call	v_call	cdr3_aa	cdr3_nt
-	TRBJ2-7	TRBD1	TRBV12-3/TRBV12-4	CASTPGQGYEQYF	TGTGCCAGCACCCCGGGACAGGGCTACGAGCAGTACTTC
few	TRBJ2-5	-	TRBV3-1/TRBV3-2	CASSQSAIGGETQYF	TGTGCCAGCAGCCAATCGGCCATTGGGGGGGAGACCCAGTACTTC
-	TRBJ2-7	TRBD1	TRBV28	CASRSGQASYEQYF	TGTGCCAGCAGGTCCGGACAGGCCTCCTACGAGCAGTACTTC
-	TRBJ1-1	-	TRBV28	CASSLSRVEAFF	TGTGCCAGCAGTTTAAGCAGGGTTGAAGCTTTCTTT
-	TRBJ1-3	-	TRBV3-1/TRBV3-2	CASSQPKDSYSGNTIYF	TGTGCCAGCAGCCAACCCAAGGACAGCTACTCTGGAAACACCATATATTTT
-	TRBJ1-1	-	TRBV10-3	CAISAGLGSNTEAFF	TGTGCCATCAGTGCAGGACTCGGCAGTAACACTGAAGCTTTCTTT
-	TRBJ1-3	-	TRBV5-1	CATNLRETGNTIYF	TGCGCCACCAACTTAAGGGAGACCGGAAACACCATATATTTT
once	TRBJ1-1	-	TRBV3-1/TRBV3-2	CASSQERTLNTEAFF	TGTGCCAGCAGCCAAGAAAGGACATTGAACACTGAAGCTTTCTTT
-	TRBJ2-1	-	TRBV5-1	CASSLESRGFVYNEQFF	TGCGCCAGCAGCTTAGAAAGTAGGGGATTCGTGTACAATGAGCAGTTCTTC
-	TRBJ1-6	TRBD1	TRBV5-1	CASSPGQGGYNSPLHF	TGCGCCAGCAGCCCGGGACAGGGTGGCTATAATTCACCCCTCCACTTT
-	TRBJ2-1	-	TRBV3-1/TRBV3-2	CASSGGTEYYNEQFF	TGTGCCAGCAGCGGCGGGACCGAATACTACAATGAGCAGTTCTTC
-	TRBJ1-1	TRBD1	TRBV27	CASRPGGLYTEAFF	TGTGCCAGCAGACCAGGGGGCTTATATACTGAAGCTTTCTTT
-	TRBJ2-7	TRBD1	TRBV11-2	CASGGTGHYEQYF	TGTGCCAGCGGGGGGACAGGGCACTACGAGCAGTACTTC
-	TRBJ2-3	TRBD2	TRBV3-1/TRBV3-2	CASGAGEWSQYF	TGTGCCAGCGGAGCGGGAGAGTGGTCGCAGTATTTT
-	TRBJ1-2	TRBD1	TRBV3-1/TRBV3-2	CASSPDRAGGDGYTF	TGTGCCAGCAGCCCGGACAGGGCCGGTGGGGATGGCTACACCTTC
-	TRBJ2-7	-	TRBV11-2	CASSLDLGVPEQYF	TGTGCCAGCAGCTTAGATCTAGGAGTACCCGAGCAGTACTTC
-	TRBJ2-1	-	TRBV13	CASSRLRGSNEQFF	TGTGCCAGCAGCCGCTTACGAGGGTCGAATGAGCAGTTCTTC
few	TRBJ2-7	TRBD1	TRBV5-1	CASSLTGGYEQYF	TGCGCCAGCAGCTTGACAGGGGGCTACGAGCAGTACTTC
once	TRBJ2-5	-	TRBV13	CASSLPQETQYF	TGTGCCAGCAGCTTACCTCAAGAGACCCAGTACTTC
-	TRBJ2-3	TRBD2	TRBV6-1	CASSEMLAGGGTQYF	TGTGCCAGCAGTGAAATGCTAGCGGGAGGGGGAACGCAGTATTTT
-	TRBJ1-2	TRBD1	TRBV12-3/TRBV12-4	CASSVQGAGGYTF	TGTGCCAGCAGTGTACAGGGGGCAGGGGGCTACACCTTC
-	TRBJ2-1	-	TRBV20-1	CSAVYNEQFF	TGCAGTGCCGTCTACAATGAGCAGTTCTTC
-	TRBJ2-1	TRBD1	TRBV28	CASSLRLRQGDFNEDEQFF	TGTGCCAGCAGTTTACGGTTACGACAGGGGGATTTTAATGAAGATGAGCAGTTCTTC
-	TRBJ2-7	TRBD1	TRBV7-8	CASILLQGSSYEQYF	TGTGCCAGCATCCTTCTACAGGGGAGCTCCTACGAGCAGTACTTC
-	TRBJ2-5	-	TRBV6-1	CASSEPGVEETQYF	TGTGCCAGCAGTGAACCGGGTGTCGAAGAGACCCAGTACTTC
-	TRBJ2-7	-	TRBV27	CASSLWTASSYEQYF	TGTGCCAGCAGCCTATGGACTGCCTCATCCTACGAGCAGTACTTC
-	TRBJ2-3	-	TRBV10-3	CAISPRGPPTDTQYF	TGTGCCATCAGCCCCAGAGGGCCCCCCACAGATACGCAGTATTTT
-	TRBJ2-1	TRBD2	TRBV3-1/TRBV3-2	CASSPSGGIGFGFEQFF	TGTGCCAGCAGCCCCAGCGGGGGGATTGGCTTCGGATTTGAGCAGTTCTTC
-	TRBJ2-1	TRBD2	TRBV24-1	CATSGLGRINEQFF	TGTGCCACCTCGGGACTAGGGAGAATAAATGAGCAGTTCTTC
-	TRBJ2-2	-	TRBV7-3	CASSLLRNTGELFF	TGTGCCAGCAGCTTATTGCGAAACACCGGGGAGCTGTTTTTT
-	TRBJ2-2	-	TRBV11-3	CASSSRSGDTGELFF	TGTGCCAGCAGCTCCCGATCCGGGGACACCGGGGAGCTGTTTTTT
-	TRBJ2-1	-	TRBV11-3	CASSSTAGTYNEQFF	TGTGCCAGCAGCTCAACAGCGGGCACCTACAATGAGCAGTTCTTC
-	TRBJ2-3	-	TRBV7-9	CASSSQGRADTQYF	TGTGCCAGCAGCTCACAGGGCCGCGCAGATACGCAGTATTTT